This T cell receptor beta chain is drawn from a study of blood T cells in healthy people across ages. Germline V gene data show CDR1 as SNHLY and CDR2 as FYNNEI. This CDR3 region has 10 residues. Study observations and caveats: As naive T cell percentage varied, TCR beta diversity correlated strongly with it. PBMCs that were unsorted prevented a conclusive naive versus antigen-experienced comparison.

Concerning this clonotype: The target antigen is unknown. It is likely a read error: a sequence one base away is far more abundant.

The use of a sample-barcoded 5' primer and a J-beta primer mix characterized a second PCR of roughly 6 to 11 cycles. From the 5' RACE reads, TCRdb called clonotypes with MiXCR, one entry per CDR3 protein. Of around 1,000,000 distinct CDR3 sequences in the sample, more than 30% were seen once. Whenever a sample was processed, at least 6 million PBMCs were isolated. The clonotype comes from a man in his late teens or twenties in good health. The chain employs TRBV2 and TRBJ2-1, with no clear D. The sample taken for sequencing was blood. CDR3 in amino acids: CAGSNNEQFF. DNA of the CDR3: TGTGCCGGCAGTAATAATGAGCAGTTCTTC.